This record looks at one T cell receptor beta chain sequence and its context. Its antigen is unidentified. With 60 Vbeta and 13 Jbeta primers, the PCR was carried out. The data were produced by immunoSEQ multiplex PCR, yet TCRdb's version contains in-frame clones alone and is incomplete. The listing records approximately 130,000 clones. The entry originates in a study of cytomegalovirus exposure and HLA in healthy donors. Overall study results and limits: The authors enumerated 150 to 200 TCR beta chains as linked to cytomegalovirus. A missense variant in DCLRE1C was later tied to TCR beta V- and J-gene trimming. Analysis performed later found roughly 17,000 TCR beta sequences associated with HLA alleles at 0.05 false discovery rate. Reports indicated that the classifier achieved high specificity and sensitivity in diagnosing cytomegalovirus status.

V was shortened by 5 bases and J by 2 bases, with 13 bases between the two germline ends. The CDR3 loop spans 14 amino acids. The V gene's germline CDR1 is SGHNT and CDR2 YENEEA. Specimen: PBMCs. The clonotype was recovered from a woman aged 60 to 75 in good health and CMV-seronegative. This sequence joins TRBV11-3 and TRBJ2-7, with D perhaps TRBD1 (5 bases). The CDR3 DNA sequence: TGTGCCAGCAGCCAAGAGGACAATGCCTACGAGCAGTACTTC. Its translation is CASSQEDNAYEQYF.